These 5 T cell receptor beta chains were sequenced from one sample in a study of human T cells and chemical hapten exposure. Time point of the sample: patch test 1, 2 weeks after DPC sensitization. Specified treatment: therapeutic diphenylcyclopropenone sensitization with weekly scalp DPC. TCRdb fed the RACE reads into MiXCR, producing one record per CDR3 protein. This sample yields about 69,000 distinct CDR3 sequences, of which 25% to 40% are seen a single time; 8.9% belongs to the top ten. This specimen was whole blood, taken in connection with sensitization to the hapten diphenylcyclopropenone (DPC). The receptors originated from a man aged 40-49 years with alopecia areata. Some clones in this sample may be carry-over from other donors' samples.

The chain combines TRBV10-3 with TRBJ2-7, with D possibly TRBD1 on 6 matching bases. Germline lookup yields CDR1 ENHRY and CDR2 SYGVKD. CDR3 size: 14 residues. V gave up 3 bases and J gave up 0 bases, with 9 bases separating them. CDR3 residues: CAISDAGDSYEQYF. The CDR3 region has the DNA TGTGCCATCAGTGATGCAGGGGACTCCTACGAGCAGTACTTC.

V and J are TRBV7-9 and TRBJ2-1; the match to TRBD1 covers 7 bases. Trimming at V came to 5 bases and at J to 4 bases, leaving 8 bases not matched to a gene. CDR1 SEHNR and CDR2 FQNEAQ come from the germline V gene (reference sequence). The CDR3 is 15 residues long. CDR3 nucleotides: TGTGCCAGCAGCGCCCCGGACAGGAGTTACAATGAGCAGTTCTTC. Its protein product is CASSAPDRSYNEQFF.

V usage is TRBV27 and J usage is TRBJ2-5; 14 bases are a match to TRBD2. With V trimmed by 7 bases and J by 5 bases, 6 bases remained unmatched. The germline V gene has CDR1 MNHEY and CDR2 SMNVEV (reference sequence). This CDR3 contains 15 residues. CDR3 amino acids: CASTGTSGSRETQYF. For the CDR3, the DNA is TGTGCCAGCACCGGGACTAGCGGGAGTAGGGAGACCCAGTACTTC.

The chain combines TRBV7-8 with TRBJ1-5; D not certain. CDR1 and CDR2 from the germline V gene are SGHVS and FQNEAQ. Deletions cut 1 base from V and 1 base from J, with 5 bases between. This CDR3 has 14 residues. The CDR3 sequence: CASSLERSNQPQHF. CDR3 coding DNA: TGTGCCAGCAGCTTAGAAAGGAGCAATCAGCCCCAGCATTTT.

The CDR3 DNA reads as TGTGCCAGGGGTGAGCGGGGATACACTACAGATACGCAGTATTTT. This translates into CARGERGYTTDTQYF. The V call is TRBV19, the J call TRBJ2-3, with 7 bases aligning to TRBD2. The CDR3 spans 15 residues. The germline V gene has CDR1 LNHDA and CDR2 SQIVND (reference sequence). The J segment lost 3 bases and the V segment lost 9 bases, leaving 12 bases of the junction unmatched.